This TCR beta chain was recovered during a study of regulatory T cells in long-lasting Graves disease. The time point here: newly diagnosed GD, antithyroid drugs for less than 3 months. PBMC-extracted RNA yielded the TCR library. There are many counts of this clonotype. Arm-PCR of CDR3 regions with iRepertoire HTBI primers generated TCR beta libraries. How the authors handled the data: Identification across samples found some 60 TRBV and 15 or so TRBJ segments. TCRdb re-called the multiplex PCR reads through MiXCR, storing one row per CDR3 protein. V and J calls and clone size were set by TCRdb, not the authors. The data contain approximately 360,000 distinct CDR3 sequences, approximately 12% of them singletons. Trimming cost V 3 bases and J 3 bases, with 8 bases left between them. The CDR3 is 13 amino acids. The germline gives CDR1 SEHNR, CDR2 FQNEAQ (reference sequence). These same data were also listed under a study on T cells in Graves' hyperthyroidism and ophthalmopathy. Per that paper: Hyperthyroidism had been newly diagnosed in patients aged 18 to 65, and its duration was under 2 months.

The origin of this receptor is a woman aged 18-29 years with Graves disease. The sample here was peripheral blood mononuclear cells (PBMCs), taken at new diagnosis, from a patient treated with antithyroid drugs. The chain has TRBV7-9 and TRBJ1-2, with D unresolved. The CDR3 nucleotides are TGTGCCAGCAGCTTCCCGGGAGACTATGGCTACACCTTC. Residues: CASSFPGDYGYTF. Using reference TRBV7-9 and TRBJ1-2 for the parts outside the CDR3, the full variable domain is DTGVSQNPRHKITKRGQNVTFRCDPISEHNRLYWYRQTLGQGPEFLTYFQNEAQLEKSRLLSDRFSAERPKGSFSTLEIQRTEQGDSAMYLCASSFPGDYGYTFGSGTRLTVV.